This is a list of T cell receptor beta chains from one sample in a study of shared clonotypes between healthy human individuals. TCRdb's copy holds only in-frame clones and misses some; the assay was immunoSEQ multiplex PCR. The sample has over a million clones, approximately 80% seen once. Input material: memory CD4+ T cells from PBMCs. These receptors all come from a man aged 18 to 30 in good health. Some clones in this sample may be carry-over from other donors' samples. CDR3s include the opening cysteine and the closing phenylalanine or tryptophan. Each record gives: V gene, clone size, D gene, J gene, CDR3 DNA, CDR3 protein. A D gene is named only where the DNA matches it firmly. Clone size is given for some rows only: seen once, a few or many times, or a class if the clone is expanded.

v_call: TRBV29-1
clone_size: .
d_call: .
j_call: TRBJ1-4
cdr3_nt: TGCAGCGCTCGGGATCTAGACGAAAAACTGTTTTTT
cdr3_aa: CSARDLDEKLFF

v_call: TRBV11-2
clone_size: .
d_call: .
j_call: TRBJ2-7
cdr3_nt: TGTGCCAGCAGCTTAGGCCGTACGGTATCCTACGAGCAGTACTTC
cdr3_aa: CASSLGRTVSYEQYF

v_call: TRBV9
clone_size: few
d_call: .
j_call: TRBJ2-6
cdr3_nt: TGTGCCAGCAGCGTAGCTCTCCGGGGCCCGCAATCCATTGGGGCCAACGTCCTGACTTTC
cdr3_aa: CASSVALRGPQSIGANVLTF

v_call: TRBV28
clone_size: .
d_call: TRBD1
j_call: TRBJ2-2
cdr3_nt: TGTGCCAGCAGTCAAGGACAGGGGGTAACCGGGGAGCTGTTTTTT
cdr3_aa: CASSQGQGVTGELFF

v_call: TRBV2
clone_size: .
d_call: .
j_call: TRBJ2-1
cdr3_nt: TGTGCCAGCAGTGCGCGGGAAGGCTCCTACAATGAGCAGTTCTTC
cdr3_aa: CASSAREGSYNEQFF

v_call: TRBV25-1
clone_size: .
d_call: .
j_call: TRBJ2-7
cdr3_nt: TGTGCCAGCAGTGTTGGTGCGGTCTACGAGCAGTACTTC
cdr3_aa: CASSVGAVYEQYF

v_call: TRBV5-1
clone_size: many
d_call: TRBD2
j_call: TRBJ2-3
cdr3_nt: TGCGCCAGCAGCTCATCCGCGGCTAGCGGTACAGATACGCAGTATTTT
cdr3_aa: CASSSSAASGTDTQYF

v_call: TRBV14
clone_size: .
d_call: .
j_call: TRBJ2-1
cdr3_nt: TGTGCCAGCAGCCCCCTACGGGGTGGATACGCCTCCTACAATGAGCAGTTCTTC
cdr3_aa: CASSPLRGGYASYNEQFF

v_call: TRBV28
clone_size: .
d_call: TRBD1
j_call: TRBJ2-7
cdr3_nt: TGTGCCAGCAGTTCTCAACAGGGGGCGGGTTCCTACGAGCAGTACTTC
cdr3_aa: CASSSQQGAGSYEQYF

v_call: TRBV6-5
clone_size: .
d_call: .
j_call: TRBJ1-1
cdr3_nt: TGTGCCAGCAGGCGGGACGCCATAATGAACACTGAAGCTTTCTTT
cdr3_aa: CASRRDAIMNTEAFF

v_call: TRBV27
clone_size: few
d_call: .
j_call: TRBJ1-5
cdr3_nt: TGTGCCAGCAGTTTTACAGGATTTAGCAATCAGCCCCAGCATTTT
cdr3_aa: CASSFTGFSNQPQHF

v_call: TRBV6-1
clone_size: .
d_call: .
j_call: TRBJ2-4
cdr3_nt: TGTGCCAGCGTTCGTAGCTGGGGGGCAGAAAACATTCAGTACTTC
cdr3_aa: CASVRSWGAENIQYF

v_call: TRBV11-2
clone_size: many
d_call: .
j_call: TRBJ1-5
cdr3_nt: TGTGCCAGCAGCCCCGGGTTCAATCAGCCCCAGCATTTT
cdr3_aa: CASSPGFNQPQHF

v_call: TRBV19
clone_size: .
d_call: .
j_call: TRBJ2-1
cdr3_nt: TGTGCCAGTAGTTCTTTCCGGGACACCTACAATGAGCAGTTCTTC
cdr3_aa: CASSSFRDTYNEQFF

v_call: TRBV7-8
clone_size: .
d_call: .
j_call: TRBJ1-5
cdr3_nt: TGTGCCAGCAGCCGAACAAATCAGCCCCAGCATTTT
cdr3_aa: CASSRTNQPQHF

v_call: TRBV7-3
clone_size: .
d_call: .
j_call: TRBJ2-1
cdr3_nt: TGTGCCAGCAGCCCGCCCCCGCTCTACTCCTACAATGAGCAGTTCTTC
cdr3_aa: CASSPPPLYSYNEQFF

v_call: TRBV10-2
clone_size: .
d_call: TRBD2
j_call: TRBJ2-3
cdr3_nt: TGCGCCAGCAGTGAGTCGAGGTGGGGGACTAGCGGGACCCAACGCACAGATACGCAGTATTTT
cdr3_aa: CASSESRWGTSGTQRTDTQYF

v_call: TRBV7-9
clone_size: .
d_call: TRBD2
j_call: TRBJ2-2
cdr3_nt: TGTGCCAGCAGCCCGAAGTGGGGAGCGGGAGTATCCACCGGGGAGCTGTTTTTT
cdr3_aa: CASSPKWGAGVSTGELFF

v_call: TRBV4-1
clone_size: .
d_call: .
j_call: TRBJ1-4
cdr3_nt: TGCGCCAGCAGCCAAGCTCAGGGGATGGACGAAAAACTGTTTTTT
cdr3_aa: CASSQAQGMDEKLFF

v_call: TRBV9
clone_size: once
d_call: .
j_call: TRBJ2-3
cdr3_nt: TGTGCCAGCAGCGTAGAGGCTCCTTACACAGATACGCAGTATTTT
cdr3_aa: CASSVEAPYTDTQYF

v_call: TRBV13
clone_size: few
d_call: TRBD2
j_call: TRBJ2-1
cdr3_nt: TGTGCCAGCAGCTTAGAACTAGCGGGCTACAATGAGCAGTTCTTC
cdr3_aa: CASSLELAGYNEQFF

v_call: TRBV28
clone_size: .
d_call: .
j_call: TRBJ2-3
cdr3_nt: TGTGCCAGCAGTTTATACGGGGATCCGCAGTATTTT
cdr3_aa: CASSLYGDPQYF

v_call: TRBV11-2
clone_size: .
d_call: .
j_call: TRBJ2-1
cdr3_nt: TGTGCCAGCAGCTTAGGGGTATTTGGTAGGGGCTCCAATGAGCAGTTCTTC
cdr3_aa: CASSLGVFGRGSNEQFF

v_call: TRBV5-6
clone_size: .
d_call: .
j_call: TRBJ1-2
cdr3_nt: TGTGCCAGCAGCTTGGCCAAGGGGCTTGGCTACACCTTC
cdr3_aa: CASSLAKGLGYTF

v_call: TRBV14
clone_size: once
d_call: TRBD1
j_call: TRBJ2-7
cdr3_nt: TGTGCCAGCCGGAGACAGGGGGGTTACGAGCAGTACTTC
cdr3_aa: CASRRQGGYEQYF

v_call: TRBV9
clone_size: .
d_call: .
j_call: TRBJ1-3
cdr3_nt: TGTGCCAGCAGCGAACGATCCTCTGGAAACACCATATATTTT
cdr3_aa: CASSERSSGNTIYF

v_call: TRBV6-1
clone_size: .
d_call: .
j_call: TRBJ2-3
cdr3_nt: TGTGCCAGCAGTGTGGTCGGCAACACAGATACGCAGTATTTT
cdr3_aa: CASSVVGNTDTQYF

v_call: TRBV5-1
clone_size: .
d_call: TRBD2
j_call: TRBJ2-1
cdr3_nt: TGCGCCAGCAGCCCTACCGGGACTAGCGGCTACTACAATGAGCAGTTCTTC
cdr3_aa: CASSPTGTSGYYNEQFF

v_call: TRBV5-1
clone_size: .
d_call: .
j_call: TRBJ1-2
cdr3_nt: TGCGCCAGCAGCGATCCTCCCGGGCCGCCTAACTATGGCTACACCTTC
cdr3_aa: CASSDPPGPPNYGYTF

v_call: TRBV7-3
clone_size: .
d_call: .
j_call: TRBJ1-2
cdr3_nt: TGTGCCAGCAGCTTGGGTACAGGGAACTATGGCTACACCTTC
cdr3_aa: CASSLGTGNYGYTF

v_call: TRBV27
clone_size: .
d_call: .
j_call: TRBJ1-2
cdr3_nt: TGTGCCAGCAGTATCCGCGGCAGATCTAACTATGGCTACACCTTC
cdr3_aa: CASSIRGRSNYGYTF

v_call: TRBV6-6
clone_size: once
d_call: TRBD1
j_call: TRBJ2-7
cdr3_nt: TGTGCCAGCAGTTGGGGACAGGGAAGGACCTCCTACGAGCAGTACTTC
cdr3_aa: CASSWGQGRTSYEQYF

v_call: TRBV15
clone_size: .
d_call: .
j_call: TRBJ1-1
cdr3_nt: TGTGCCACCAGAGGGTGGGGGAACACTGAAGCTTTCTTT
cdr3_aa: CATRGWGNTEAFF

v_call: TRBV2
clone_size: .
d_call: TRBD1
j_call: TRBJ2-7
cdr3_nt: TGTGCCAGCAGTGATGAACAGGGGGCCGAGCAGTACTTC
cdr3_aa: CASSDEQGAEQYF

v_call: TRBV27
clone_size: .
d_call: .
j_call: TRBJ1-3
cdr3_nt: TGTGCCAGCAAGTCGAGCTCTGGAAACACCATATATTTT
cdr3_aa: CASKSSSGNTIYF

v_call: TRBV28
clone_size: few
d_call: TRBD1
j_call: TRBJ2-6
cdr3_nt: TGTGCCAGCAGTTTATGGGGACAGAACTCTGGGGCCAACGTCCTGACTTTC
cdr3_aa: CASSLWGQNSGANVLTF

v_call: TRBV7-3
clone_size: .
d_call: TRBD1
j_call: TRBJ2-1
cdr3_nt: TGTGCCAGCACCGCCCGGACAGGGGGCCACAATGAGCAGTTCTTC
cdr3_aa: CASTARTGGHNEQFF

v_call: TRBV2
clone_size: .
d_call: .
j_call: TRBJ1-1
cdr3_nt: TGTGCCAGCCGGGGTCTTGGGGGGACTGAAGCTTTCTTT
cdr3_aa: CASRGLGGTEAFF

v_call: TRBV28
clone_size: .
d_call: .
j_call: TRBJ2-2
cdr3_nt: TGTGCCAGCAGTTTATTTTCGGCCTATTTAGCCGGGGAGCTGTTTTTT
cdr3_aa: CASSLFSAYLAGELFF

v_call: TRBV5-1
clone_size: .
d_call: .
j_call: TRBJ2-6
cdr3_nt: TGCGCCAGCAGCTTGGGGGCGGCCGCTGGGGCCAACGTCCTGACTTTC
cdr3_aa: CASSLGAAAGANVLTF

v_call: TRBV4-1
clone_size: few
d_call: .
j_call: TRBJ2-7
cdr3_nt: TGCGCCAGCAGCCAGGTGATGGGAGGCGACGTCGCCTACGAGCAGTACTTC
cdr3_aa: CASSQVMGGDVAYEQYF

v_call: TRBV28
clone_size: .
d_call: .
j_call: TRBJ1-3
cdr3_nt: TGTGCCAGCAGTTCTCAGGGGCGGGGCGGAGACACCATATATTTT
cdr3_aa: CASSSQGRGGDTIYF

v_call: TRBV5-1
clone_size: .
d_call: TRBD2
j_call: TRBJ2-7
cdr3_nt: TGCGCCAGCAGCTTGGATCTAGCGGGGAGCTACGAGCAGTACTTC
cdr3_aa: CASSLDLAGSYEQYF